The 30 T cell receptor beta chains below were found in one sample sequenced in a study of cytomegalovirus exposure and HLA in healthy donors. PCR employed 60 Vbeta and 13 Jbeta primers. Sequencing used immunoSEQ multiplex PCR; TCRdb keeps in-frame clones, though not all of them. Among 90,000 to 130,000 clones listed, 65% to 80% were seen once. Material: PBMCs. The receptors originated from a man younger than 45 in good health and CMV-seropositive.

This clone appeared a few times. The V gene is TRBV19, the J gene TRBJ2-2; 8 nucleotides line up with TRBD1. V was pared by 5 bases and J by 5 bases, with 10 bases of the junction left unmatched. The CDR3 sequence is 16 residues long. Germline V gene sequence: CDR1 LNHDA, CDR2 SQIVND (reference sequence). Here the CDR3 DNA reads TGTGCCAGTAGTTCCCGGACAGGGCTTGCAACCGGGGAGCTGTTTTTT. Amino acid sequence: CASSSRTGLATGELFF.

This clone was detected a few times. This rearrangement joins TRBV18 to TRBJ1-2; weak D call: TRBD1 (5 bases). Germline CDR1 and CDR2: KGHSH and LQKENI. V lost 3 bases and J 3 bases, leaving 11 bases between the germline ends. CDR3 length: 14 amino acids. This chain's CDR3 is CASSPGGFDYGYTF. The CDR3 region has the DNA TGTGCCAGCTCACCCGGGGGGTTTGACTATGGCTACACCTTC.

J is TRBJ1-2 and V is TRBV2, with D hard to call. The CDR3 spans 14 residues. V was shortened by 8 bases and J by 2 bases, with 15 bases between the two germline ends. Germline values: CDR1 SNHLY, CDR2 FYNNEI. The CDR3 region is CASPLREGNYGYTF. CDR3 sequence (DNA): TGTGCCAGCCCGTTGAGGGAGGGAAACTATGGCTACACCTTC.

The CDR3 reads CASSLVQGDTEAFF. CDR3 sequence (DNA): TGTGCCAGCAGCTTGGTACAGGGGGACACTGAAGCTTTCTTT. The chain couples TRBV5-6 to TRBJ1-1, with 8 bases identical to TRBD1. The length of the CDR3 is 14 residues. With V trimmed by 0 bases and J by 3 bases, 1 base remained unmatched. Germline assignment: CDR1 SGHDT and CDR2 YYEEEE.

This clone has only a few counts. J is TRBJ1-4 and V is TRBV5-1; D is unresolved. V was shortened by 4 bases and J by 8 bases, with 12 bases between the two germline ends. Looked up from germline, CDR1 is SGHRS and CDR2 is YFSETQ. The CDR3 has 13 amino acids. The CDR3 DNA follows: TGCGCCAGCAGCGAATCCATCGGGGAAAAACTGTTTTTT. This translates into CASSESIGEKLFF.

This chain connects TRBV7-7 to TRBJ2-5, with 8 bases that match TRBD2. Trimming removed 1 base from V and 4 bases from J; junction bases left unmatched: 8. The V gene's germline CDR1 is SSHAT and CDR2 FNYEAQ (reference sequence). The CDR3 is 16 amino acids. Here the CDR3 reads CASSLGVAGRGETQYF. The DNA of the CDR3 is TGTGCCAGCAGCTTAGGTGTAGCGGGGAGGGGAGAGACCCAGTACTTC. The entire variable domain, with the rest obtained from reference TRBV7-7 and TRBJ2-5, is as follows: GAGVSQSPRYKVTKRGQDVTLRCDPISSHATLYWYQQALGQGPEFLTYFNYEAQPDKSGLPSDRFSAERPEGSISTLTIQRTEQRDSAMYRCASSLGVAGRGETQYFGPGTRLLVL.

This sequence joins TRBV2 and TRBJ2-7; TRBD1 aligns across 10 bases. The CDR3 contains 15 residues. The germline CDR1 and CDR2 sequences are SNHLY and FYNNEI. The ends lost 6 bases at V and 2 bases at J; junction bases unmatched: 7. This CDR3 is CASRQDGTGAYEQYF. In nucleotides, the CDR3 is TGTGCCAGCAGACAAGACGGGACAGGGGCCTACGAGCAGTACTTC.

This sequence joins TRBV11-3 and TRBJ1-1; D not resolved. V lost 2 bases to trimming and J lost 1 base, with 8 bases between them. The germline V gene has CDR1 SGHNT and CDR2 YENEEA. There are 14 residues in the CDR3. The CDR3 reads CASSLMGRNTEAFF. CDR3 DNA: TGTGCCAGCAGCTTAATGGGGAGGAACACTGAAGCTTTCTTT.

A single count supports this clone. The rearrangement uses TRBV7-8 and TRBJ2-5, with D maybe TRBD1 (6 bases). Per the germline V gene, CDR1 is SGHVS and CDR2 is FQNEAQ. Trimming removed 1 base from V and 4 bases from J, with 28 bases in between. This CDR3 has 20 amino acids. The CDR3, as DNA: TGTGCCAGCAGCTTAGTTCGGCGCCAGGGGTTTCCCTTTGTGTCAGAGACCCAGTACTTC. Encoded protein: CASSLVRRQGFPFVSETQYF.

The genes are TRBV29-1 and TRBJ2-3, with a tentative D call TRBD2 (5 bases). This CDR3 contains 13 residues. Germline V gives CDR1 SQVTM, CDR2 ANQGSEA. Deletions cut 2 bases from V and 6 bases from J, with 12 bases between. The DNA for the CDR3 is TGCAGCGTTGAAACTCAGGAGGCGGATACGCAGTATTTT. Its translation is CSVETQEADTQYF.

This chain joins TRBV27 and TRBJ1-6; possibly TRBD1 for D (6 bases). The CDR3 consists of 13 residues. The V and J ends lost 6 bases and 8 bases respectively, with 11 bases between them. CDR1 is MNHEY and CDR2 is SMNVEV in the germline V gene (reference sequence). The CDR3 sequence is CASSRDTYSPLHF. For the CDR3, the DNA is TGTGCCAGCAGCCGGGACACCTATTCACCCCTCCACTTT.

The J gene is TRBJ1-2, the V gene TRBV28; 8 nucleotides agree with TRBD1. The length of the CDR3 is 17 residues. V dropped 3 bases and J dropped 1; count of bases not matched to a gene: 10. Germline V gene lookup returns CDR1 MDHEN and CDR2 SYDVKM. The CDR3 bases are TGTGCCAGCAGTTTTCCGGGACAGGAGATTTTTAACTATGGCTACACCTTC. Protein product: CASSFPGQEIFNYGYTF.

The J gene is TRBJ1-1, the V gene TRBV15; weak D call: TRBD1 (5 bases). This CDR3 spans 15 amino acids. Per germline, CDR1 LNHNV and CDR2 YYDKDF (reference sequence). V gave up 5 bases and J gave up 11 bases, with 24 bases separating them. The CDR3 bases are TGTGCCACCAGCGCCCGCGGCGGGGGGGAACAACGGGCTTTCTTT. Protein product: CATSARGGGEQRAFF.

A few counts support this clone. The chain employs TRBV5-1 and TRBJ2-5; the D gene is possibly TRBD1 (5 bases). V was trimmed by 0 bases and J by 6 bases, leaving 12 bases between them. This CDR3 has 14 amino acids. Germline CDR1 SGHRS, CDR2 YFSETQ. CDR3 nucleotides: TGCGCCAGCAGCTTGGGCGAAGGGGTAAAGACCCAGTACTTC. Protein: CASSLGEGVKTQYF. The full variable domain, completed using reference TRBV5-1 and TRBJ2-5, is KAGVTQTPRYLIKTRGQQVTLSCSPISGHRSVSWYQQTPGQGLQFLFEYFSETQRNKGNFPGRFSGRQFSNSRSEMNVSTLELGDSALYLCASSLGEGVKTQYFGPGTRLLVL.

The CDR3 DNA sequence: TGCGCCAGCAGCTTTAACAGGGTGAATGAGCAGTTCTTC. It translates to CASSFNRVNEQFF. This chain joins TRBV5-1 and TRBJ2-1; D is possibly TRBD1 (6 bases). Germline V lookup: CDR1 SGHRS, CDR2 YFSETQ. The CDR3 is 13 residues long. With 2 bases removed from V and 7 bases from J, the gap between germline ends came to 10 bases. Full variable domain (rest looked up from reference TRBV5-1 and TRBJ2-1): KAGVTQTPRYLIKTRGQQVTLSCSPISGHRSVSWYQQTPGQGLQFLFEYFSETQRNKGNFPGRFSGRQFSNSRSEMNVSTLELGDSALYLCASSFNRVNEQFFGPGTRLTVL.

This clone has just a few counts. The CDR3 region is CARGQGLNTEAFF. The CDR3 nucleotides read TGTGCTAGGGGACAGGGGTTGAACACTGAAGCTTTCTTT. This chain links TRBV12-5 with TRBJ1-1, with 10 nucleotides matching TRBD1. Looked up from germline, CDR1 is LGHNT and CDR2 is FRNRAP. The CDR3 has 13 amino acids. The junction had 1 base not matched to a gene; V was cut back by 9 bases and J by 0 bases.

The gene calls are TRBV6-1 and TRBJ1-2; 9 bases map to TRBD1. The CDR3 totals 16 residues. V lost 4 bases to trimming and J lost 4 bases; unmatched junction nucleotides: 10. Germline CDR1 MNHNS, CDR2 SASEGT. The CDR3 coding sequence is TGTGCCAGCAGTGTCGGGACAGGGTATTTTTCCTATGGCTACACCTTC. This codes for CASSVGTGYFSYGYTF.

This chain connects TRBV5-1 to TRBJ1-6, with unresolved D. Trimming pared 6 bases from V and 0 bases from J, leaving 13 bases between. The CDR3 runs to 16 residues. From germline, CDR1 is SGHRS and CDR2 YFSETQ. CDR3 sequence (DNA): TGCGCCAGCATTAGAGAAAGAAGCTCCTATAATTCACCCCTCCACTTT. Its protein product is CASIRERSSYNSPLHF.

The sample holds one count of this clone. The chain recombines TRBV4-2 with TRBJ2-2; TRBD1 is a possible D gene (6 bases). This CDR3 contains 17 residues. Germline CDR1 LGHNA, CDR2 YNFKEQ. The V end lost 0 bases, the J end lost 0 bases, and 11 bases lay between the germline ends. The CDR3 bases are TGTGCCAGCAGCCAAGATCAATACAGGGCGAACACCGGGGAGCTGTTTTTT. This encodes CASSQDQYRANTGELFF.

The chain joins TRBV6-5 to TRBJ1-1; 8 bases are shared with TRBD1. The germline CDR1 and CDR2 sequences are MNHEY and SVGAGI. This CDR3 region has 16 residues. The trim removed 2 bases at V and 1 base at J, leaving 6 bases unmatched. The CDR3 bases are TGTGCCAGCAGTTACGGACTCGGACAGGGGAACACTGAAGCTTTCTTT. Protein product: CASSYGLGQGNTEAFF.

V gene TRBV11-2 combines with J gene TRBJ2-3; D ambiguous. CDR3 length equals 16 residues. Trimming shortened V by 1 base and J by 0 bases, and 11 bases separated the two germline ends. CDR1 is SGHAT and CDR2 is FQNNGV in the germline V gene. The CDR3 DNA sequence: TGTGCCAGCAGCTTAGCAGACTCGCAAAGCACAGATACGCAGTATTTT. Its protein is CASSLADSQSTDTQYF.

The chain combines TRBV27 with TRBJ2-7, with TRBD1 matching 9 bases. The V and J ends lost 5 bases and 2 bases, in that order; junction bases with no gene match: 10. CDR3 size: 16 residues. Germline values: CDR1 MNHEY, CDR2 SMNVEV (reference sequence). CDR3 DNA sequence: TGTGCCAGCAGTCCGGGGACAGGGAGGCTAACCTACGAGCAGTACTTC. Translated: CASSPGTGRLTYEQYF.

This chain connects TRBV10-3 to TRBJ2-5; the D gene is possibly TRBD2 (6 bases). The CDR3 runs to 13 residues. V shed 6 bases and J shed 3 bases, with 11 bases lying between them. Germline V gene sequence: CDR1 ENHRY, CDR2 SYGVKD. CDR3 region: CAIRGGIEETQYF. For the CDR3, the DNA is TGTGCCATCAGGGGCGGGATAGAAGAGACCCAGTACTTC.

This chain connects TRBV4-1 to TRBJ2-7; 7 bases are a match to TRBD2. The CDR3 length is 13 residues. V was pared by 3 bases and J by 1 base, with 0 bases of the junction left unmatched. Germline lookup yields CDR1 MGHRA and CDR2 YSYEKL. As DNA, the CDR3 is TGCGCCAGCAGCCACGGGAGGTCCTACGAGCAGTACTTC. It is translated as CASSHGRSYEQYF.

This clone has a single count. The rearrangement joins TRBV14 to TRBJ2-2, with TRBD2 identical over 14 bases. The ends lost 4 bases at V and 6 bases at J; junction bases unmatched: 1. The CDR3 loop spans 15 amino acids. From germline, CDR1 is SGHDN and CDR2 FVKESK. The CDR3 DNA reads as TGTGCCAGCAGCCCGGGACTAGCGGGGGCCGGGGAGCTGTTTTTT. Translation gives CASSPGLAGAGELFF.

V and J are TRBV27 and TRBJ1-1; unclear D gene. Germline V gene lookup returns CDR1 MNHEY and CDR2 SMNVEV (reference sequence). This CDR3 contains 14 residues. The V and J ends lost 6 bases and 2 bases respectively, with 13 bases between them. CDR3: CASRGRAVNTEAFF. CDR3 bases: TGTGCCAGCAGAGGGAGGGCAGTAAACACTGAAGCTTTCTTT.

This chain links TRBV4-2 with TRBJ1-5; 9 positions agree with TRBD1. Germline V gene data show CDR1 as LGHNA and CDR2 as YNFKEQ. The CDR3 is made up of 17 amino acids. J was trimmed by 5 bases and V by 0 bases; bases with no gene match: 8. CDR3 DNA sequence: TGTGCCAGCAGCCAAGAATCGGCACAGGGGGCCTATCAGCCCCAGCATTTT. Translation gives CASSQESAQGAYQPQHF.

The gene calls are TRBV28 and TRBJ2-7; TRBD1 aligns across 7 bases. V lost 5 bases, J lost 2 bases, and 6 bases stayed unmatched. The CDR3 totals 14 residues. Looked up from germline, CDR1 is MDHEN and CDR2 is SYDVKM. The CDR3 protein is CASSQTGMAYEQYF. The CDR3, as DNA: TGTGCCAGCAGTCAGACAGGGATGGCCTACGAGCAGTACTTC.

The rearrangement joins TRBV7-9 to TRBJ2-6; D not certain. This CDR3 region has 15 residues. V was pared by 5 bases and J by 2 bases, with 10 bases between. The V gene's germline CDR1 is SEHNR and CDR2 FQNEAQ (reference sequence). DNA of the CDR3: TGTGCCAGCAGCCCCAAACGGGCTGGGGCCAACGTCCTGACTTTC. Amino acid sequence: CASSPKRAGANVLTF.

Here the CDR3 DNA reads TGTGCCAGCAGTAGGGGTAGCCTCTCTGGAAACACCATATATTTT. Protein product: CASSRGSLSGNTIYF. J is TRBJ1-3 and V is TRBV6-5; D perhaps matches TRBD1 (5 bases). CDR1 and CDR2 (germline): MNHEY, SVGAGI. The CDR3 is 15 residues long. Trimming removed 5 bases from V and 0 bases from J, with 11 bases in between.